Below, one TCR beta chain is given with its context. In germline, CDR1 is SGHRS, CDR2 YFSETQ. The CDR3 totals 17 residues. V lost 4 bases, J lost 0 bases, and 17 bases lay in between. In the original analysis: Because ImmunoSEQ provided only junction sequences with no quality scores, the filtering differed. Clones were read by immunoSEQ multiplex PCR, and TCRdb kept only the in-frame ones, dropping some. D and trimming were read from the DNA, whereas the V and J calls and clone size are those reported in that table. The repertoire holds around 2.5 million clones, with 80% to 95% as singletons. This entry is derived from a study of shared clonotypes between healthy human individuals.

The clonotype was recovered from a man in his late teens or twenties in good health. Some clones in this sample may be carry-over from other donors' samples. The rearrangement links TRBV5-1 to TRBJ1-3, with D tentatively TRBD1 (6 bases). The specimen was naive CD4+ T cells from PBMCs. The subset is: CD45RA+ positively selected. The CDR3: CASSPAGGQSSGNTIYF. In nucleotides, the CDR3 is TGCGCCAGCAGCCCGGCCGGGGGGCAGAGCTCTGGAAACACCATATATTTT.